These 29 T cell receptor beta chains were all obtained from the same sample, sequenced in a study of T cells in Graves' hyperthyroidism and ophthalmopathy. Authors of the study amplified TCR beta CDR3 regions from RNA transcripts. The HTBI set primed first-round TCR CDR3 RT-PCR. MiXCR was run by TCRdb on the multiplex PCR reads, yielding one entry per CDR3 protein. The data show more than 350,000 distinct CDR3 sequences, with about 15% seen just once and about 33% held by the top ten. The material sequenced was blood. The receptors were gathered from a woman aged 30 to 39 with Graves' hyperthyroidism.

There are a few counts of this clonotype. A much bigger clone sits one base away, suggesting this may be a read error. The chain links TRBV6-2 or TRBV6-3 to TRBJ1-1; D is possibly TRBD1 (5 bases). Trimming removed 10 bases at V and 1 base at J, with 13 bases between. Germline assignment: CDR1 MNHEY and CDR2 SVGEGT. The CDR3 totals 13 residues. The CDR3 nucleotides are TGTGCCAACAGGCTCGGACGGAACACTGAAGCTTTCTTT. Protein: CANRLGRNTEAFF.

Many counts were recorded for this clonotype. The CDR3 DNA reads TGTGCCAGCAGTTTACTAGGGACAGGGGGGTTCGACGAGCAGTACTTC. This gives the protein CASSLLGTGGFDEQYF. This chain links TRBV28 with TRBJ2-7; 11 positions agree with TRBD1. Germline V lookup: CDR1 MDHEN, CDR2 SYDVKM. Losses at the gene ends were 2 bases for V and 5 bases for J; bases not matched to a gene: 8. This CDR3 has 16 residues. Complete variable domain (other parts from reference TRBV28 and TRBJ2-7): DVKVTQSSRYLVKRTGEKVFLECVQDMDHENMFWYRQDPGLGLRLIYFSYDVKMKEKGDIPEGYSVSREKKERFSLILESASTNQTSMYLCASSLLGTGGFDEQYFGPGTRLTVT.

The rearrangement links TRBV5-6 to TRBJ1-1; the D is unclear. The CDR3 sequence is 13 residues long. V shed 4 bases and J shed 7 bases, with 14 bases lying between them. Germline V gives CDR1 SGHDT, CDR2 YYEEEE. Written as DNA, the CDR3 is TGTGCCAGCAGCCCCACCCGGACGGATGAAGCTTTCTTT. This gives the protein CASSPTRTDEAFF.

This clonotype has only a few counts. It is likely a read error, because the conserved phenylalanine at the end of the CDR3 is missing. The genes are TRBV27 and TRBJ2-7; the D call may be TRBD1 or TRBD2 (10 bases each). The CDR3 has 21 amino acids. Germline V gene data show CDR1 as MNHEY and CDR2 as SMNVEV (reference sequence). V gave up 3 bases and J gave up 4 bases, with 34 bases separating them. The CDR3 protein is CASSLRQGATKREGLLYEQYL. The CDR3 DNA is TGTGCCAGCAGTTTGCGACAGGGGGCTACTAAGCGGGAGGGCCTACTGTACGAGCAGTACCTC.

The chain is built from TRBV19 and TRBJ2-1; D is ambiguous. The germline CDR1 and CDR2 sequences are LNHDA and SQIVND (reference sequence). The CDR3 is 13 amino acids. Trimming stripped 0 bases from V and 9 bases from J, with 9 bases between. For the CDR3, the DNA is TGTGCCAGTAGTATAGAAAGGGTGGGTGAGCAGTTCTTC. Its translation: CASSIERVGEQFF.

The chain couples TRBV11-3 to TRBJ1-1; no definite D call. Trimming stripped 5 bases from V and 2 bases from J, with 12 bases between. Germline V gene data show CDR1 as SGHNT and CDR2 as YENEEA. The CDR3 consists of 14 residues. CDR3 sequence reads: CASSVGRSNTEAFF. DNA of the CDR3: TGTGCCAGCAGCGTCGGACGGAGTAACACTGAAGCTTTCTTT.

This clonotype appeared a few times. With a much larger clone just one base away, this may be a read error. The V and J genes are TRBV11-2 and TRBJ2-3, with D tentatively TRBD1 (5 bases). This CDR3 comprises 14 residues. Germline V gene data show CDR1 as SGHAT and CDR2 as FQNNGV. The CDR3 loop reads CASSLGQSTGTQYF. The CDR3 region has the DNA TGTGCCAGCAGCTTAGGTCAGAGCACAGGTACGCAGTATTTT.

The chain links TRBV5-6 to TRBJ2-7, with D uncertain. The germline CDR1 and CDR2 sequences are SGHDT and YYEEEE. There are 15 residues in the CDR3. V gave up 3 bases and J gave up 4 bases, with 17 bases separating them. Here the CDR3 reads CASSSGSGFHYEQYF. DNA of the CDR3: TGTGCCAGCAGCTCCGGTTCCGGTTTTCATTACGAGCAGTACTTC. The whole variable domain, remainder taken from reference TRBV5-6 and TRBJ2-7, is DAGVTQSPTHLIKTRGQQVTLRCSPKSGHDTVSWYQQALGQGPQFIFQYYEEEERQRGNFPDRFSGHQFPNYSSELNVNALLLGDSALYLCASSSGSGFHYEQYFGPGTRLTVT.

This clonotype was recorded at least ten times. J is TRBJ1-5 and V is TRBV28, with D perhaps matching TRBD1 (5 bases). Germline-derived CDR1 and CDR2 are MDHEN and SYDVKM. There are 17 residues in the CDR3. The V gene lost 2 bases and the J gene lost 9 bases, with 23 bases spanning the gap. CDR3 residues: CASSLRVGGAAIVPQHF. The CDR3, as DNA: TGTGCCAGCAGTTTACGGGTGGGAGGGGCGGCGATCGTGCCCCAGCATTTT.

This clonotype came up many times. The chain has TRBV20-1 and TRBJ2-3; no firm D call. Trimming left V 5 bases short and J 4 bases short, with 16 bases between. The CDR3 runs 14 residues. Germline V gene data show CDR1 as DFQATT and CDR2 as SNEGSKA (reference sequence). DNA of the CDR3: TGCAGTGCTTATTTACGGACGGGTGCAGATACGCAGTATTTT. Translation gives CSAYLRTGADTQYF.

On this clonotype: One base away lies a much larger clone, so this may be a sequencing read error. In nucleotides, the CDR3 is TGTGTCAGCAGTGAAGCTCGGGAAGCTTTCTTT. It translates to CVSSEAREAFF. The chain has TRBV6-1 and TRBJ1-1, with D unresolved. The CDR3 is made up of 11 amino acids. The germline CDR1 and CDR2 sequences are MNHNS and SASEGT.

This clonotype appeared many times. The rearrangement links TRBV20-1 to TRBJ2-5, with 14 positions matching TRBD2. This CDR3 has 14 amino acids. Germline CDR1 is DFQATT and CDR2 is SNEGSKA (reference sequence). Losses at the gene ends were 6 bases for V and 5 bases for J; bases not matched to a gene: 5. The CDR3 DNA reads as TGCAGTGCGAGTGGGACTAGCGGGAGTGAGACCCAGTACTTC. Amino acids: CSASGTSGSETQYF.

The sample holds many counts of this clonotype. The CDR3 here is CASSPGQPPDTQYF. The CDR3 DNA is TGTGCCAGCTCACCGGGACAGCCGCCGGATACGCAGTATTTT. The rearrangement joins TRBV18 to TRBJ2-3; 7 bases line up with TRBD1. Per germline, CDR1 KGHSH and CDR2 LQKENI. Trimming at V came to 3 bases and at J to 6 bases, leaving 6 bases not matched to a gene. The CDR3 runs 14 residues. The entire variable domain, with the rest obtained from reference TRBV18 and TRBJ2-3, is as follows: NAGVMQNPRHLVRRRGQEARLRCSPMKGHSHVYWYRQLPEEGLKFMVYLQKENIIDESGMPKERFSAEFPKEGPSILRIQQVVRGDSAAYFCASSPGQPPDTQYFGPGTRLTVL.

DNA of the CDR3: TGTGCCAGCAGTGAAGCGGGAGGGCCCGGCGAGCAGTACTTC. Amino acid sequence: CASSEAGGPGEQYF. The chain combines TRBV2 with TRBJ2-7; TRBD2 agrees at 7 bases. This CDR3 comprises 14 residues. Germline V gives CDR1 SNHLY, CDR2 FYNNEI. V shed 0 bases, J shed 6 bases, and the junction held 5 bases outside the gene matches.

This clonotype was recorded at least ten times. The genes are TRBV27 and TRBJ1-2; D is unclear. The CDR3 is 14 residues long. CDR1 and CDR2 (germline): MNHEY, SMNVEV (reference sequence). The ends were cut back, 0 bases at V and 7 bases at J, with 12 bases in the middle. CDR3 bases: TGTGCCAGCAGTTTATCGACCTTGGACCGTGGCTACACCTTC. Its protein product is CASSLSTLDRGYTF.

Ten or more counts support this clonotype. The J gene is TRBJ2-1, the V gene TRBV7-9, with 9 bases lining up with TRBD2. In germline, CDR1 is SEHNR, CDR2 FQNEAQ (reference sequence). The V gene end was trimmed by 4 bases and the J gene end by 8 bases; junction bases not matched to a gene: 12. The length of the CDR3 is 16 residues. In DNA form, the CDR3 reads TGTGCCAGCAGCTCGTTTAGTAGCGGGAGTTTCCATGAGCAGTTCTTC. Translated, it gives CASSSFSSGSFHEQFF.

This clonotype was observed at least ten times. The rearrangement links TRBV28 to TRBJ2-3, with 10 bases aligning to TRBD2. Trimming at V came to 3 bases and at J to 2 bases, leaving 20 bases not matched to a gene. The CDR3 loop spans 21 amino acids. CDR1 and CDR2 (germline): MDHEN, SYDVKM. CDR3 in amino acids: CASSFLEVALKREGITDTQYF. The CDR3 coding sequence is TGTGCCAGCAGTTTTTTAGAAGTCGCACTCAAGCGGGAGGGAATCACAGATACGCAGTATTTT.

This clonotype occurred many times. The rearrangement uses TRBV27 and TRBJ2-1; 11 bases fit TRBD2. The CDR3 loop spans 18 amino acids. Germline CDR1 MNHEY, CDR2 SMNVEV (reference sequence). After removal of 3 bases from V and 3 bases from J, the junction contained 10 bases not matched to a gene. CDR3 sequence: CASSFRGTSGPNYNEQFF. The CDR3 DNA is TGTGCCAGCAGTTTCCGCGGGACTAGCGGACCAAACTACAATGAGCAGTTCTTC.

This clonotype was detected ten times or more. The V and J genes are TRBV7-9 and TRBJ2-7, with D tentatively TRBD1 or TRBD2 (6 bases each). The V gene's germline CDR1 is SEHNR and CDR2 FQNEAQ (reference sequence). V lost 5 bases and J lost 5, with 22 bases in between. The CDR3 totals 16 residues. CDR3 in DNA: TGTGCCAGCAGCCCGAACCGCCGAAGGGGGGCCCACGAGCAGTACTTC. This sequence encodes CASSPNRRRGAHEQYF.

This rearrangement joins TRBV20-1 to TRBJ2-3; 7 bases map to TRBD2. The ends lost 0 bases at V and 4 bases at J; junction bases unmatched: 10. CDR3 length: 16 amino acids. Germline loops: CDR1 DFQATT, CDR2 SNEGSKA (reference sequence). Here the CDR3 DNA reads TGCAGTGCTAGAGAGGGGAGCGGGACGCCCCCAGATACGCAGTATTTT. It encodes CSAREGSGTPPDTQYF.

This clonotype was observed many times. The CDR3 DNA sequence: TGTGCCAGCAGCTGGAAAAATGGGACTAGCGGGAGGGCCTGGAATGAGCAGTTCTTC. It translates to CASSWKNGTSGRAWNEQFF. The chain carries TRBV5-5 and TRBJ2-1; 16 nucleotides match TRBD2. This CDR3 region has 19 residues. The germline CDR1 and CDR2 sequences are SGHKS and YYEKEE (reference sequence). The V gene end was trimmed by 3 bases and the J gene end by 7 bases; junction bases not matched to a gene: 13.

This clonotype was picked up many times. The genes are TRBV28 and TRBJ2-7; D is uncertain. In germline, CDR1 is MDHEN, CDR2 SYDVKM. This CDR3 is built from 12 residues. Trimming shortened V by 7 bases and J by 1 base, and 8 bases separated the two germline ends. CDR3 in DNA: TGTGCCAGCAATGTCAGGTCCTACGAGCAGTACTTC. Its translation: CASNVRSYEQYF.

Ten or more counts support this clonotype. The rearrangement uses TRBV12-3 or TRBV12-4 and TRBJ2-1, with 10 bases fitting TRBD2. Germline trimming cut 2 bases from V and 7 bases from J; bases unmatched to any gene: 5. CDR3 length: 15 residues. CDR3 DNA sequence: TGTGCCAGCAGTTTATGGCTAGCGGGGGAAAATGAGCAGTTCTTC. Residues: CASSLWLAGENEQFF.

CDR3 residues: CATSETVTGELFF. CDR3 nucleotide sequence: TGTGCCACCAGTGAGACAGTCACCGGGGAGCTGTTTTTT. This sequence joins TRBV24-1 and TRBJ2-2, with D possibly being TRBD1 (5 bases). Germline V gene data show CDR1 as KGHDR and CDR2 as SFDVKD. The CDR3 loop spans 13 amino acids. The V end was cut by 4 bases, the J end by 4 bases, with 6 bases between.

This clonotype was detected ten times or more. The chain uses TRBV5-5 and TRBJ1-1, with D unresolved. This CDR3 spans 13 amino acids. Per the germline V gene, CDR1 is SGHKS and CDR2 is YYEKEE (reference sequence). V lost 0 bases and J 5 bases, leaving 8 bases between the germline ends. The CDR3 region is CASSLAGRTEAFF. DNA of the CDR3: TGTGCCAGCAGCTTGGCAGGACGTACTGAAGCTTTCTTT.

J is TRBJ2-1 and V is TRBV3-1, with 9 bases matching TRBD1. Germline V lookup: CDR1 LGHDT, CDR2 YNNKEL (reference sequence). This CDR3 has 15 residues. V dropped 5 bases and J dropped 8; count of bases not matched to a gene: 10. The CDR3 coding sequence is TGTGCCAGCAGCGAGGGGGACAGGGAGATGGATGAGCAGTTCTTC. Translated, it gives CASSEGDREMDEQFF.

This clonotype was observed at least ten times. The V gene is TRBV5-8, the J gene TRBJ2-3; the D is unclear. The CDR3 is 16 residues long. Germline-derived CDR1 and CDR2 are SGHTS and YDEGEE. V dropped 4 bases and J dropped 2 bases, with 17 bases sitting between them. This CDR3 is CASSVGFSSSTDTQYF. CDR3 nucleotides: TGTGCCAGCAGCGTGGGCTTTTCTTCGTCCACAGATACGCAGTATTTT.

This clonotype was observed a few times. Because it lacks the conserved phenylalanine or tryptophan at the end, this CDR3 is likely a read error. The chain joins TRBV12-3 or TRBV12-4 to TRBJ2-7; D is unresolved. This CDR3 comprises 14 residues. V was clipped by 3 bases and J by 0 bases, with 9 bases between them. The CDR3 sequence is CASSFSVSSYEQYY. DNA of the CDR3: TGTGCCAGCAGTTTTTCTGTAAGCTCCTACGAGCAGTACTAC.

The chain uses TRBV20-1 and TRBJ2-6; TRBD2 might be the D (5 bases). Germline CDR1 DFQATT, CDR2 SNEGSKA (reference sequence). The V end was cut by 3 bases, the J end by 0 bases, with 9 bases between. The CDR3 runs 15 residues. CDR3: CSARPGSSGANVLTF. CDR3 nucleotide sequence: TGCAGTGCTAGGCCGGGAAGCTCTGGGGCCAACGTCCTGACTTTC.